Below, one T cell receptor (beta chain) is given with its context. For the second PCR, which ran for 7 to 11 cycles, a sample-barcoded 5' primer and a J-beta primer mix were used. Via MiXCR, TCRdb re-called the 5' RACE reads, giving one row per CDR3 protein. The data show under 2,000,000 distinct CDR3 sequences, with around 48% seen just once and 2% to 2.5% held by the top ten. The germline V gene has CDR1 SGHTA and CDR2 FQGNSA. The CDR3 is 12 residues long. V was shortened by 5 bases and J by 7 bases, with 11 bases between the two germline ends. The sample providers were healthy Caucasian people from Russia, aged roughly 6 to 90. Peripheral blood from each donor was collected in a volume of about 10 milliliters. The data belong to a study of blood T cells in healthy people across ages.

V is TRBV7-2 and J is TRBJ1-1; TRBD1 might be the D (6 bases). Sequencing was carried out using blood. This sequence originates from a woman in her 40s in good health. CDR3 bases: TGTGCCAGCAGCCAATGGGGGCGTGAAGCTTTCTTT. It is translated as CASSQWGREAFF.